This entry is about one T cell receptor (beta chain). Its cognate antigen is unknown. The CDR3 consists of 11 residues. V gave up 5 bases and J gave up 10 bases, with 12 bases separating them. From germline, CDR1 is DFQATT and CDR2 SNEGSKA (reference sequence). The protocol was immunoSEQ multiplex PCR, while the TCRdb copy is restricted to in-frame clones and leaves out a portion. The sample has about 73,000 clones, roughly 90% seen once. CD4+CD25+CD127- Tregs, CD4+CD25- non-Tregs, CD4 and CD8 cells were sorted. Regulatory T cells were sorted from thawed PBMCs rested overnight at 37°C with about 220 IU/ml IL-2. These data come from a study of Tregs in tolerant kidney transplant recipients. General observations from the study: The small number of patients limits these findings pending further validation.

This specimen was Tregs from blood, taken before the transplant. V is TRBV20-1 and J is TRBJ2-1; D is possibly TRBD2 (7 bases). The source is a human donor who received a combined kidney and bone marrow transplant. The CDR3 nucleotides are TGCAGTGCTTTCAGCGGGACAGAGCAGTTCTTC. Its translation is CSAFSGTEQFF.